One sample yielded the 28 T cell receptor beta chains listed below, sequenced in a study of shared clonotypes between healthy human individuals. Using immunoSEQ multiplex PCR, the repertoire was profiled, and TCRdb retains in-frame clones only, with some absent. Seen here are 400,000 to 600,000 clones, roughly 95% observed once, and the top ten hold 0.064%. The sample taken for sequencing was naive CD4+ T cells sorted from blood. Subset specified: CD45RA+ positively selected. Source of these receptors: a woman under 40 in good health.

J is TRBJ2-1 and V is TRBV9, with D unclear. V lost 0 bases and J 0 bases, leaving 10 bases between the germline ends. This CDR3 is built from 16 residues. Germline V lookup: CDR1 SGDLS, CDR2 YYNGEE. The CDR3 region is CASSVEVGVSYNEQFF. The CDR3 bases are TGTGCCAGCAGCGTAGAGGTAGGAGTCTCCTACAATGAGCAGTTCTTC.

Turning to this clone: The same CDR3 is also encoded by other DNA sequences in this sample. The rearrangement uses TRBV11-3 and TRBJ2-1, with TRBD2 identical over 11 bases. The CDR3 has 15 residues. Losses at the gene ends were 5 bases for V and 4 bases for J; bases not matched to a gene: 4. Germline lookup yields CDR1 SGHNT and CDR2 YENEEA. The CDR3 protein is CASSPGTSGYNEQFF. CDR3 DNA sequence: TGTGCCAGCAGCCCCGGGACTAGCGGTTACAATGAGCAGTTCTTC.

The chain joins TRBV11-2 to TRBJ2-1; D remains unclear. Trimming took 1 base from V and 6 from J, leaving 1 base between them. The CDR3 is 11 amino acids. Germline CDR1 and CDR2: SGHAT and FQNNGV. The DNA for the CDR3 is TGTGCCAGCAGCTTAGTCAATGAGCAGTTCTTC. Its translation is CASSLVNEQFF.

V is TRBV27 and J is TRBJ2-5, with 11 bases matching TRBD2. The germline V gene encodes CDR1 MNHEY and CDR2 SMNVEV (reference sequence). This CDR3 contains 14 residues. V was clipped by 7 bases and J by 3 bases; unmatched bases: 4. The CDR3 spells CASKEGLAEETQYF. CDR3 DNA sequence: TGTGCCAGCAAAGAGGGACTAGCGGAAGAGACCCAGTACTTC.

This clone was detected a few times. This chain connects TRBV6-6 to TRBJ2-7; TRBD2 is a possible D gene (6 bases). CDR3 length: 12 residues. Germline CDR1 is MNHNY and CDR2 is SVGAGI (reference sequence). Between the trimmed V and J ends, which lost 0 bases and 6 bases, there was a span of 6 bases. This chain's CDR3 is CASSYSGGEQYF. The CDR3 DNA reads as TGTGCCAGCAGTTACTCGGGGGGCGAGCAGTACTTC.

The genes are TRBV2 and TRBJ2-7, with D uncertain. Trimming cost V 9 bases and J 7 bases, with 10 bases left between them. The germline V gene has CDR1 SNHLY and CDR2 FYNNEI. The CDR3 spans 10 residues. The CDR3 nucleotides are TGTGCCAGTCTTCGTAGGGAGCAGTACTTC. Amino acid sequence: CASLRREQYF. The variable domain in full, with the rest retrieved from reference TRBV2 and TRBJ2-7, is EPEVTQTPSHQVTQMGQEVILRCVPISNHLYFYWYRQILGQKVEFLVSFYNNEISEKSEIFDDQFSVERPDGSNFTLKIRSTKLEDSAMYFCASLRREQYFGPGTRLTVT.

V and J are TRBV7-3 and TRBJ2-1, with 11 bases lining up with TRBD2. The V gene's germline CDR1 is SGHTA and CDR2 FQGTGA. Trimming took 6 bases from V and 8 from J; bases not matched to a gene: 12. This CDR3 has 16 residues. CDR3 protein: CASSSDLTSGNDEQFF. The CDR3 DNA reads as TGTGCCAGCAGTTCCGACTTGACTAGCGGGAATGATGAGCAGTTCTTC.

The J gene is TRBJ2-7, the V gene TRBV10-1; no reliable D call. Germline lookup yields CDR1 WNHNN and CDR2 SYGVQD (reference sequence). The CDR3 length is 12 residues. Deletions cut 0 bases from V and 2 bases from J, with 2 bases between. CDR3 amino acids: CASSESTYEQYF. The CDR3 nucleotides read TGCGCCAGCAGTGAGTCGACCTACGAGCAGTACTTC.

The gene calls are TRBV6-5 and TRBJ1-1; D is unresolved. Trimming took off 7 bases at V and 7 bases at J, with 10 bases between the two ends. The germline V gene has CDR1 MNHEY and CDR2 SVGAGI. This CDR3 contains 11 residues. The CDR3 region has the DNA TGTGCCAGCAAAAAACACGATGAAGCTTTCTTT. Encoded protein: CASKKHDEAFF.

V usage is TRBV5-1 and J usage is TRBJ2-1; unclear D gene. This CDR3 comprises 13 residues. CDR1 and CDR2 from the germline V gene are SGHRS and YFSETQ. V was trimmed by 0 bases and J by 6 bases, leaving 7 bases between them. The chain's CDR3 is CASSLDGRNEQFF. CDR3 nucleotides: TGCGCCAGCAGCTTGGATGGACGCAATGAGCAGTTCTTC.

J is TRBJ2-1 and V is TRBV7-8, with a weak D call TRBD2 (6 bases). Germline V gene data show CDR1 as SGHVS and CDR2 as FQNEAQ. The CDR3 loop spans 15 amino acids. Trimming took off 3 bases at V and 0 bases at J, with 9 bases between the two ends. This CDR3 reads CASSLKRVSYNEQFF. The CDR3 bases are TGTGCCAGCAGCTTGAAGCGGGTCTCCTACAATGAGCAGTTCTTC. The full variable domain, completed using reference TRBV7-8 and TRBJ2-1, is GAGVSQSPRYKVAKRGQDVALRCDPISGHVSLFWYQQALGQGPEFLTYFQNEAQLDKSGLPSDRFFAERPEGSVSTLKIQRTQQEDSAVYLCASSLKRVSYNEQFFGPGTRLTVL.

The V and J genes are TRBV19 and TRBJ2-7, with a possible D match to TRBD1 (5 bases). This CDR3 region has 14 residues. V lost 5 bases, J lost 4 bases, and 15 bases lay in between. Germline V gene data show CDR1 as LNHDA and CDR2 as SQIVND (reference sequence). Here the CDR3 DNA reads TGTGCCAGTAGTGAGAACAGGCCGGTTTACGAGCAGTACTTC. Its protein product is CASSENRPVYEQYF.

The chain recombines TRBV30 with TRBJ1-5; no definite D call. CDR3 length equals 13 residues. Trimming left V 5 bases short and J 2 bases short, with 10 bases between. Germline values: CDR1 GTSNPN, CDR2 SVGIG (reference sequence). CDR3 nucleotide sequence: TGTGCCTGGGGACGGCAGGGCAATCAGCCCCAGCATTTT. Translating it yields CAWGRQGNQPQHF.

This clone was found once. The chain employs TRBV7-9 and TRBJ2-1, with D hard to call. CDR1 and CDR2 from the germline V gene are SEHNR and FQNEAQ (reference sequence). There are 15 residues in the CDR3. V was cut by 5 bases and J by 0 bases, with 11 bases left in between. Written as DNA, the CDR3 is TGTGCCAGCAGCCCCAACCGGTACTCCTACAATGAGCAGTTCTTC. It translates to CASSPNRYSYNEQFF.

The J gene is TRBJ1-2, the V gene TRBV19; no definite D call. The germline V and J ends were trimmed by 3 bases and 0 bases, with 8 bases remaining between them. CDR1 LNHDA and CDR2 SQIVND come from the germline V gene (reference sequence). CDR3 size: 14 residues. The CDR3 DNA reads as TGTGCCAGTAGTATTGGTAGTCCTAACTATGGCTACACCTTC. Its translation: CASSIGSPNYGYTF.

The chain recombines TRBV5-1 with TRBJ2-1, with 7 bases that match TRBD2. Trimming removed 0 bases from V and 7 bases from J; junction bases left unmatched: 7. Germline V gene data show CDR1 as SGHRS and CDR2 as YFSETQ. CDR3 length: 15 residues. CDR3 sequence (DNA): TGCGCCAGCAGCTTGGGTGAGGGCGGGGGAAATGAGCAGTTCTTC. Its protein product is CASSLGEGGGNEQFF. Drawing the rest from reference TRBV5-1 and TRBJ2-1, the complete variable domain is KAGVTQTPRYLIKTRGQQVTLSCSPISGHRSVSWYQQTPGQGLQFLFEYFSETQRNKGNFPGRFSGRQFSNSRSEMNVSTLELGDSALYLCASSLGEGGGNEQFFGPGTRLTVL.

The chain uses TRBV5-1 and TRBJ1-1; 10 bases match TRBD1. The germline gives CDR1 SGHRS, CDR2 YFSETQ. The CDR3 has 16 amino acids. The V gene end was trimmed by 3 bases and the J gene end by 0 bases; junction bases not matched to a gene: 5. The CDR3 DNA is TGCGCCAGCAGCTCATGGACAGGGGGATTGAACACTGAAGCTTTCTTT. Translating gives CASSSWTGGLNTEAFF.

The rearrangement joins TRBV28 to TRBJ1-2; possible D gene TRBD1, 6 bases. Germline V gene data show CDR1 as MDHEN and CDR2 as SYDVKM. The CDR3 loop spans 16 amino acids. Trimming cost V 4 bases and J 8 bases, with 23 bases left between them. The CDR3 nucleotides are TGTGCCAGCAGTTCAACCGGGACAAGGCCTGAGGAGGGCTACACCTTC. This gives the protein CASSSTGTRPEEGYTF.

This clone was observed once. The chain is built from TRBV11-2 and TRBJ2-7; D gene ambiguous. Trimming took 0 bases from V and 5 from J, leaving 11 bases between them. This CDR3 region has 14 residues. Germline V CDR1 and CDR2: SGHAT, FQNNGV. The CDR3 coding sequence is TGTGCCAGCAGCTTAGATCCGTCGGCACACGAGCAGTACTTC. Its translation is CASSLDPSAHEQYF.

V gene TRBV5-1 combines with J gene TRBJ2-6, with TRBD1 identical over 8 bases. Germline lookup yields CDR1 SGHRS and CDR2 YFSETQ. This CDR3 has 17 amino acids. V dropped 4 bases and J dropped 1; count of bases not matched to a gene: 7. For the CDR3, the DNA is TGCGCCAGCAGCCAGAACCAGGGGGCGTCTGGGGCCAACGTCCTGACTTTC. Its translation is CASSQNQGASGANVLTF.

The chain has TRBV28 and TRBJ2-2; D might be TRBD2 (6 bases). This CDR3 has 11 residues. Trimming shortened V by 6 bases and J by 7 bases, and 6 bases separated the two germline ends. Looked up from germline, CDR1 is MDHEN and CDR2 is SYDVKM. CDR3 loop: CASRGGGELFF. In nucleotides, the CDR3 is TGTGCCAGCAGGGGAGGCGGGGAGCTGTTTTTT.

V is TRBV25-1 and J is TRBJ1-5; 9 bases map to TRBD1. CDR1 and CDR2 (germline): MGHDK, SYGVNS. V lost 6 bases to trimming and J lost 2 bases; unmatched junction nucleotides: 2. There are 14 residues in the CDR3. The CDR3 bases are TGTGCCAGCAGCAGGACAGGGGGCAATCAGCCCCAGCATTTT. Translation gives CASSRTGGNQPQHF.

The genes are TRBV6-5 and TRBJ1-1; D is uncertain. Trimming stripped 4 bases from V and 2 bases from J, with 5 bases between. The CDR3 is 12 residues long. The germline CDR1 and CDR2 sequences are MNHEY and SVGAGI. The CDR3 bases are TGTGCCAGCAGTTCCCCCAACACTGAAGCTTTCTTT. Its protein product is CASSSPNTEAFF.

The chain carries TRBV4-1 and TRBJ1-5; 8 bases agree with TRBD1. Germline CDR1 reads MGHRA; CDR2 reads YSYEKL. CDR3 length equals 15 residues. The V gene end was trimmed by 3 bases and the J gene end by 7 bases; junction bases not matched to a gene: 8. Here the CDR3 DNA reads TGCGCCAGCAGCCACCTAAAGACAGGGGACCAGCCCCAGCATTTT. It translates to CASSHLKTGDQPQHF.

The chain links TRBV29-1 to TRBJ2-3, with 15 positions matching TRBD2. Trimming cost V 6 bases and J 1 base; bases outside gene matches: 11. CDR1 SQVTM and CDR2 ANQGSEA come from the germline V gene. The CDR3 covers 18 residues. CDR3 protein: CSVGRGLAGGLGTDTQYF. Written as DNA, the CDR3 is TGCAGCGTGGGAAGGGGACTAGCGGGAGGTTTGGGCACAGATACGCAGTATTTT.

This clone was counted once. The same CDR3 is also encoded by other DNA sequences in this sample. The rearrangement links TRBV7-9 to TRBJ2-1; D is undetermined. The CDR3 extends over 12 amino acids. V was cut by 1 base and J by 6 bases, with 4 bases left in between. CDR1 is SEHNR and CDR2 is FQNEAQ in the germline V gene (reference sequence). For the CDR3, the DNA is TGTGCCAGCAGCTTAGGGAGCAATGAGCAGTTCTTC. It is translated as CASSLGSNEQFF.

The chain joins TRBV2 to TRBJ1-1; a weak D match, TRBD1 (6 bases). The CDR3 has 12 residues. From germline, CDR1 is SNHLY and CDR2 FYNNEI. The ends were cut back, 4 bases at V and 3 bases at J, with 6 bases in the middle. DNA of the CDR3: TGTGCCAGCAGTGCAGGGGACACTGAAGCTTTCTTT. This translates into CASSAGDTEAFF.

This chain joins TRBV5-1 and TRBJ2-3, with TRBD2 identical over 8 bases. J gave up 2 bases and V 4 bases, and 9 bases lay outside the gene matches. This CDR3 has 16 amino acids. CDR1 and CDR2 (germline): SGHRS, YFSETQ. CDR3 loop: CASSRIAGTNTDTQYF. DNA of the CDR3: TGCGCCAGCAGCCGAATAGCGGGGACAAACACAGATACGCAGTATTTT.